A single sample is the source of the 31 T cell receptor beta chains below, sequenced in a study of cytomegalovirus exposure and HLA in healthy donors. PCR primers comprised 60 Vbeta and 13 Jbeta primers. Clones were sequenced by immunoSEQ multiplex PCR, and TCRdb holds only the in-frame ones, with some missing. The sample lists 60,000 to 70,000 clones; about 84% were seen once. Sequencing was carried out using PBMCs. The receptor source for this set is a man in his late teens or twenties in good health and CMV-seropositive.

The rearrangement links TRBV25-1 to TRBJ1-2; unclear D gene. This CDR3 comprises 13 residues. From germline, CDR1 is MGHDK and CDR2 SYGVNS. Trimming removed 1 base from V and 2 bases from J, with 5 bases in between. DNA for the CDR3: TGTGCCAGCAGTGAATCTCTCAACTATGGCTACACCTTC. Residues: CASSESLNYGYTF.

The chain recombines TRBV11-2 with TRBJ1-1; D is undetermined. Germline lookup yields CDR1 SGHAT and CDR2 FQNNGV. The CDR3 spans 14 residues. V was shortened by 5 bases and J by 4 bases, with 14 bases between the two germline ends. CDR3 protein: CASSLGPIGTEAFF. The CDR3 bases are TGTGCCAGCAGCCTCGGTCCGATCGGCACTGAAGCTTTCTTT. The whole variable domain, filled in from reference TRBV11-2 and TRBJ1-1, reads EAGVAQSPRYKIIEKRQSVAFWCNPISGHATLYWYQQILGQGPKLLIQFQNNGVVDDSQLPKDRFSAERLKGVDSTLKIQPAKLEDSAVYLCASSLGPIGTEAFFGQGTRLTVV.

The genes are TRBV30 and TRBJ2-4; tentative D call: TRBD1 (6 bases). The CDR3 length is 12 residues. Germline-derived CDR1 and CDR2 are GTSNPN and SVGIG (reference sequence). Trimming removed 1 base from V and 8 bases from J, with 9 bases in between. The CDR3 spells CAWSASGDIQYF. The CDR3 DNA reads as TGTGCCTGGAGTGCCTCAGGGGACATTCAGTACTTC.

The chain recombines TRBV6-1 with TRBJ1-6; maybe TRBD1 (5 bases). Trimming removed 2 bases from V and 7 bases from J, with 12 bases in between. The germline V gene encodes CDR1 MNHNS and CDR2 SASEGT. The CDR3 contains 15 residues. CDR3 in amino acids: CASSEQGRVNSPLHF. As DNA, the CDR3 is TGTGCCAGCAGTGAACAGGGCAGGGTGAATTCACCCCTCCACTTT.

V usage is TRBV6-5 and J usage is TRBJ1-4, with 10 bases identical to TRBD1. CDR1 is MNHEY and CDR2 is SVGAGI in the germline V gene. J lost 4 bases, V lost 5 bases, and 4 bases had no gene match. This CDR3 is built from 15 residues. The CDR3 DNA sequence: TGTGCCAGCAGTCTGGGACAGGGGTTTAATGAAAAACTGTTTTTT. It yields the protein CASSLGQGFNEKLFF.

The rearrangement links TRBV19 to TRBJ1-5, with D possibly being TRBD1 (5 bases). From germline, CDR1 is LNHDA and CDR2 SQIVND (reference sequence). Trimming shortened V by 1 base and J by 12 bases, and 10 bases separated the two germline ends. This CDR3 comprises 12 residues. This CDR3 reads CASSIVGEVQHF. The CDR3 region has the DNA TGTGCCAGTAGTATAGTGGGGGAGGTCCAGCATTTT.

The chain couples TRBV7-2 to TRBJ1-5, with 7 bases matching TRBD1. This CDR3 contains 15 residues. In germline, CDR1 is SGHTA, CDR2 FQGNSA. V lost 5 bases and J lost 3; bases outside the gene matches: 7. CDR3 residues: CASSGWTGLNQPQHF. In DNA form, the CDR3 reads TGTGCCAGCAGCGGTTGGACAGGCCTCAATCAGCCCCAGCATTTT.

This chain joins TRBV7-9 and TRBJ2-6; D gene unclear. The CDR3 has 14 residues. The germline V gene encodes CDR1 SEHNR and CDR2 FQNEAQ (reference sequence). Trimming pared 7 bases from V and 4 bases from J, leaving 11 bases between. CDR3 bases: TGTGCCAGCACCTTCCTATCGGGGGCCAACGTCCTGACTTTC. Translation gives CASTFLSGANVLTF.

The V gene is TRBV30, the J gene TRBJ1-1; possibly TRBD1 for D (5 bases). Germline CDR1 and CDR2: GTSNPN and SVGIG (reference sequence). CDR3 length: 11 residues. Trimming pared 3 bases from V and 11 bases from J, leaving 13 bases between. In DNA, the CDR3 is TGTGCCTGGAGAAACGGGGGGTGGGCTTTCTTT. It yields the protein CAWRNGGWAFF.

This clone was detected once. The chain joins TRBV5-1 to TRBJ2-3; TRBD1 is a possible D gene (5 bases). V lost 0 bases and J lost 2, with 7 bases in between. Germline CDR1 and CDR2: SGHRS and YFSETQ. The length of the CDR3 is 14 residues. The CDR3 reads CASSLDRNTDTQYF. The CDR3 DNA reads TGCGCCAGCAGCTTGGACAGGAACACAGATACGCAGTATTTT.

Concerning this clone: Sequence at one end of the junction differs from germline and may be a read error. Here the CDR3 DNA reads TGTGCTAGCAGCGCACCCGGTACGGGGTCGCAGTATTTT. This gives the protein CASSAPGTGSQYF. This chain joins TRBV7-7 and TRBJ2-3; D is possibly TRBD2 (5 bases). Germline lookup yields CDR1 SSHAT and CDR2 FNYEAQ (reference sequence). The CDR3 loop spans 13 amino acids.

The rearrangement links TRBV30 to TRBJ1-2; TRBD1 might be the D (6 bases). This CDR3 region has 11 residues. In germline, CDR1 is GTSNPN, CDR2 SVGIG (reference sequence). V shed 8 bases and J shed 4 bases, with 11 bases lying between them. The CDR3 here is CALGHGYGYTF. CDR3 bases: TGTGCCCTGGGACATGGCTATGGCTACACCTTC.

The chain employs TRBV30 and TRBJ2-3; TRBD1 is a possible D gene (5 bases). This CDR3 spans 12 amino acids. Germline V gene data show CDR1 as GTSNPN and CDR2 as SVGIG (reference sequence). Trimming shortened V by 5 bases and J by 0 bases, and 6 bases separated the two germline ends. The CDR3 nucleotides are TGTGCCTGGGGACAAAGCACAGATACGCAGTATTTT. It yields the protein CAWGQSTDTQYF. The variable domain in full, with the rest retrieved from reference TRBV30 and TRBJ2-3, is SQTIHQWPATLVQPVGSPLSLECTVEGTSNPNLYWYRQAAGRGLQLLFYSVGIGQISSEVPQNLSASRPQDRQFILSSKKLLLSDSGFYLCAWGQSTDTQYFGPGTRLTVL.

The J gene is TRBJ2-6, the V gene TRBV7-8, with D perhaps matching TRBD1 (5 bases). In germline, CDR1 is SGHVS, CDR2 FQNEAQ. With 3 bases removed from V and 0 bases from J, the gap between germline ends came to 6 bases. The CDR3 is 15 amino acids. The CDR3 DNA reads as TGTGCCAGCAGCTTTGGGGCCTCTGGGGCCAACGTCCTGACTTTC. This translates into CASSFGASGANVLTF.

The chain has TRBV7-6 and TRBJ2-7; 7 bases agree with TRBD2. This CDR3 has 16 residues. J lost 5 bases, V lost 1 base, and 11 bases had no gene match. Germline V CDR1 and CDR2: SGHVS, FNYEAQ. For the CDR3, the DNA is TGTGCCAGCAGCTTAGGGGAAGGGGCCAGCGGGAACGAGCAGTACTTC. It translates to CASSLGEGASGNEQYF. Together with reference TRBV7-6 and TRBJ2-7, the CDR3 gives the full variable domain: GAGVSQSPRYKVTKRGQDVALRCDPISGHVSLYWYRQALGQGPEFLTYFNYEAQQDKSGLPNDRFSAERPEGSISTLTIQRTEQRDSAMYRCASSLGEGASGNEQYFGPGTRLTVT.

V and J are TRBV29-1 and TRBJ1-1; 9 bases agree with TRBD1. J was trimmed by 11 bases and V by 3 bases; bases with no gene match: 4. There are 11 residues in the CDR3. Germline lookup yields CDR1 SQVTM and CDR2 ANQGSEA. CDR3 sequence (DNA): TGCAGCGTTGACACAGGGGGCGCCGCTTTCTTT. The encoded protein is CSVDTGGAAFF.

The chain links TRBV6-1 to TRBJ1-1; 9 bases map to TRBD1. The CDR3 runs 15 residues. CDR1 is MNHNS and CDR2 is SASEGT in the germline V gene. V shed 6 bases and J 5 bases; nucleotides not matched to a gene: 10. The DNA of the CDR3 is TGTGCCAGCAGCGCCGGGACAGGGTTGCGGACTGAAGCTTTCTTT. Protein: CASSAGTGLRTEAFF.

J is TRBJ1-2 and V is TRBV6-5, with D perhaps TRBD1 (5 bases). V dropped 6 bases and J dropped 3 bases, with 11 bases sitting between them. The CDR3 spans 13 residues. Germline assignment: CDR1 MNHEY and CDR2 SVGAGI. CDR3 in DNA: TGTGCCAGCAGGGCGACAGACGACTATGGCTACACCTTC. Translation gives CASRATDDYGYTF.

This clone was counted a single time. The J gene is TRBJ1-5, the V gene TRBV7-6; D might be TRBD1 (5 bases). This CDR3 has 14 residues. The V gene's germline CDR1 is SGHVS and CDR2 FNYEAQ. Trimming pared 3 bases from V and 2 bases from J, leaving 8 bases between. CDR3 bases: TGTGCCAGCAGCTTGGGGGGGGGCAATCAGCCCCAGCATTTT. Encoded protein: CASSLGGGNQPQHF.

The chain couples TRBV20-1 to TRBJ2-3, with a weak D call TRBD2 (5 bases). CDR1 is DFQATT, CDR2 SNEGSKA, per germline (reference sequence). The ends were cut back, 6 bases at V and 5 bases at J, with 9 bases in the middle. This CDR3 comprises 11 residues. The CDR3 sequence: CSADWGDTQYF. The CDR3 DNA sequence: TGCAGTGCGGACTGGGGAGATACGCAGTATTTT.

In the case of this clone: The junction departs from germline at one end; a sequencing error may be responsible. The CDR3 DNA follows: TGTGCCAGCAGTTACGGGTCCGGGAGGGGGAATGAGCAATTCTTC. Protein sequence: CASSYGSGRGNEQFF. The chain uses TRBV6-6 and TRBJ2-1; TRBD2 aligns across 8 bases. From germline, CDR1 is MNHNY and CDR2 SVGAGI (reference sequence). The CDR3 totals 15 residues.

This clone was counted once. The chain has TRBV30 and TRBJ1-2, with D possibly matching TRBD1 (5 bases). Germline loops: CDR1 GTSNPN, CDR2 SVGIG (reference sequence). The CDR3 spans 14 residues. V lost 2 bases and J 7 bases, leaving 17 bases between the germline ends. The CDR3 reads CAWSPGREASGYTF. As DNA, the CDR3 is TGTGCCTGGAGTCCGGGCAGGGAAGCCTCTGGCTACACCTTC.

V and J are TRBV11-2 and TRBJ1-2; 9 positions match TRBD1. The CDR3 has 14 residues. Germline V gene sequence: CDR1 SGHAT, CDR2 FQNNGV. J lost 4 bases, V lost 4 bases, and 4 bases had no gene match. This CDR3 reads CASSSGQGPYGYTF. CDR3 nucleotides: TGTGCCAGCAGCTCGGGACAGGGTCCCTATGGCTACACCTTC.

The DNA for the CDR3 is TGCGCCAGCAGCTCCGGACAGGGGGGATACGAGCAGTACTTC. Residues: CASSSGQGGYEQYF. J is TRBJ2-7 and V is TRBV5-1, with TRBD1 identical over 10 bases. CDR3 length: 14 amino acids. Trimming at V came to 3 bases and at J to 4 bases, leaving 4 bases not matched to a gene. Germline-derived CDR1 and CDR2 are SGHRS and YFSETQ.

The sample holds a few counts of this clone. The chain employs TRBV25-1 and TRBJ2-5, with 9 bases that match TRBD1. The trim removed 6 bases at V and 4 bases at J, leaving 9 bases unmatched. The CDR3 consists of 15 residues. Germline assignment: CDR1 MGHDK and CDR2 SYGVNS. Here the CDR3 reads CASRAGTGIPETQYF. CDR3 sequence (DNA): TGTGCCAGCAGAGCCGGGACAGGGATTCCAGAGACCCAGTACTTC.

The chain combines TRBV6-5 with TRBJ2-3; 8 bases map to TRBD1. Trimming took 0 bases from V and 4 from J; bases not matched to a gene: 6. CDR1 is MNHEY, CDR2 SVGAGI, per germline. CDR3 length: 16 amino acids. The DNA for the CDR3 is TGTGCCAGCAGTTACTCTCCCTTACAGGGGGCAGATACGCAGTATTTT. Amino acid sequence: CASSYSPLQGADTQYF.

DNA for the CDR3: TGTGCCAGTAGTATTGGACTCCTAAACACCATATATTTT. It translates to CASSIGLLNTIYF. The rearrangement uses TRBV19 and TRBJ1-3; D unclear. The CDR3 consists of 13 residues. The germline CDR1 and CDR2 sequences are LNHDA and SQIVND (reference sequence). V lost 3 bases and J lost 6, with 9 bases in between.

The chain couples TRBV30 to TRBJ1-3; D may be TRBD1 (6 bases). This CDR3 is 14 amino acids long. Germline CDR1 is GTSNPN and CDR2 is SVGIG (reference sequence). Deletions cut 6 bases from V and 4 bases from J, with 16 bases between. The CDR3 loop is CACRGSSRGNTIYF. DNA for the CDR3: TGTGCCTGCAGGGGTAGTAGTCGGGGAAACACCATATATTTT.

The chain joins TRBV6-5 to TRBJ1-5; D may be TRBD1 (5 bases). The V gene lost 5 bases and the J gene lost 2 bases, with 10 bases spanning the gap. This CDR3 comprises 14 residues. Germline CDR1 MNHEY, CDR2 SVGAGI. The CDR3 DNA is TGTGCCAGCAGTCAGGGATCCGGCAATCAGCCCCAGCATTTT. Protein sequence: CASSQGSGNQPQHF.

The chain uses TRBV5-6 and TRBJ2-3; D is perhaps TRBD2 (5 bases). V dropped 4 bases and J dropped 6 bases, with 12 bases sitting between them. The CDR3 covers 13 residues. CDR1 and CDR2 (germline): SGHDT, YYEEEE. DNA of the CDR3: TGTGCCAGCAGCCCGGAGGATCCCGATACGCAGTATTTT. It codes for CASSPEDPDTQYF. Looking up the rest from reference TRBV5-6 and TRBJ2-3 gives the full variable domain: DAGVTQSPTHLIKTRGQQVTLRCSPKSGHDTVSWYQQALGQGPQFIFQYYEEEERQRGNFPDRFSGHQFPNYSSELNVNALLLGDSALYLCASSPEDPDTQYFGPGTRLTVL.

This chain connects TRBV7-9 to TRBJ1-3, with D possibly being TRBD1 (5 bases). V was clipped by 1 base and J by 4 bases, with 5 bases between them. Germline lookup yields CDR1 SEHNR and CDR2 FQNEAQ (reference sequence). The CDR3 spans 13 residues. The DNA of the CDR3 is TGTGCCAGCAGCTTAGGACAGGGAAACACCATATATTTT. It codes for CASSLGQGNTIYF.